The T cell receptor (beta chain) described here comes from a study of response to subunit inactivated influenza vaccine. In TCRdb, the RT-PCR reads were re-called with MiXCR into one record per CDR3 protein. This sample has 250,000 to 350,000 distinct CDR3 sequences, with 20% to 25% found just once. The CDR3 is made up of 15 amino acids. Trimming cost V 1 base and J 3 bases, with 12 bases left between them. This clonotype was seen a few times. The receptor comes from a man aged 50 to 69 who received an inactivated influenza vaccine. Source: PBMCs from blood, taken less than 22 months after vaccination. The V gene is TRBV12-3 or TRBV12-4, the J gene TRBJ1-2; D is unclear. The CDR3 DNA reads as TGTGCCAGCAGTTTAGACATAGGGAGTTACTATGGCTACACCTTC. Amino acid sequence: CASSLDIGSYYGYTF.